This T cell receptor (beta chain) was documented in a study of blood T cells in healthy people across ages. Across the whole study: Per two T cells, about one barcoded beta molecule was captured through template switching.

This clonotype has only a few counts. The use of a sample-barcoded 5' primer and a J-beta primer mix characterized a second PCR of roughly 6 to 11 cycles. TCRdb re-called the 5' RACE reads through MiXCR, storing one row per CDR3 protein. The table has approximately 580,000 distinct CDR3 sequences, less than 25% seen once. These data are also associated with another study on T cells of mothers and their children.

Sequenced input: blood. The receptor was isolated from a boy aged 5-17 years in good health.

CDR3: CASSVPPSGELFF. The CDR3 DNA follows: TGTGCCAGCAGCGTCCCCCCCTCCGGGGAGCTGTTTTTT. The chain is built from TRBV9 and TRBJ2-2; D ambiguous. V was pared by 2 bases and J by 6 bases, with 8 bases between. CDR3 size: 13 residues. CDR1 SGDLS and CDR2 YYNGEE come from the germline V gene.